These T cell receptor beta chains were read from a single sample in a study of T cell changes during pregnancy in multiple sclerosis. Clones were read by immunoSEQ multiplex PCR, and TCRdb kept only the in-frame ones, dropping some. The sample contains about 39,000 clones, 92% of which appear only once. The input for sequencing was CD8+ T cells from peripheral blood mononuclear cells, taken before pregnancy. Every receptor here comes from a female donor with multiple sclerosis, enrolled in a pregnancy study. CDR3s leave out the opening cysteine and the closing phenylalanine or tryptophan. Each record gives: CDR3 protein, CDR3 length, V gene, J gene, clone size. Some rows mark clone size as missing; the rest say once, few, many or name a class of expanded clone.

ATSRHKFQGPGEKLF,15,TRBV15,TRBJ1-4,-
ASRPRDRPTDTQY,13,TRBV27,TRBJ2-3,-
ASSLGGGYT,9,TRBV5-6,TRBJ1-2,-
ASSLDIRNEKLF,12,TRBV5-1,TRBJ1-4,-
ATRAAGGGDNEQF,13,TRBV15,TRBJ2-1,-
ASSWTASNQPQH,12,TRBV27,TRBJ1-5,-
ASSLARTGEGAF,12,TRBV5-1,TRBJ1-1,-
ATSFGTGGYEQY,12,TRBV15,TRBJ2-7,-
ASRSTYSGNTIY,12,TRBV7-9,TRBJ1-3,-
ASSGMGGSYEQY,12,TRBV4-1,TRBJ2-7,-
ASSWTGLNEKLF,12,TRBV5-1,TRBJ1-4,-
ASRGKANYEQY,11,TRBV5-1,TRBJ2-7,-
ASSHPGGTYEQY,12,TRBV7-9,TRBJ2-7,-
ASSYGGRQAF,10,TRBV6-5,TRBJ1-1,-
ASSQFEAF,8,TRBV2,TRBJ1-1,few
ATSYFSDNQPQH,12,TRBV15,TRBJ1-5,-
ASSLESTVPDTQY,13,TRBV5-1,TRBJ2-3,-
ASSLVWREGREQY,13,TRBV5-1,TRBJ2-7,-
ASSYHRGAKNIQY,13,TRBV5-5,TRBJ2-4,-
ASSQEQGAYEQY,12,TRBV4-2,TRBJ2-7,-
ASRQRGIEEAF,11,TRBV27,TRBJ1-1,few
ASSLAGSTDTQY,12,TRBV11-3,TRBJ2-3,-
ASSVALAGGPSEQF,14,TRBV9,TRBJ2-1,-
ASSEKDRYNEQF,12,TRBV6-4,TRBJ2-1,-
ASSKPGTGVNYGYT,14,TRBV28,TRBJ1-2,-
AWGGSHEQY,9,TRBV30,TRBJ2-7,-
ASSVGGGQSSYNEQF,15,TRBV9,TRBJ2-1,-
ASAGGNGYT,9,TRBV27,TRBJ1-2,-
ASSANNEQF,9,TRBV9,TRBJ2-1,-
ASSQRTEDNEQF,12,TRBV5-1,TRBJ2-1,-
ASSFGRGGWHGYT,13,TRBV5-6,TRBJ1-2,-
ASSKGGPREEVTDTQY,16,TRBV21-1,TRBJ2-3,once
ASSYHDGYQETQY,13,TRBV7-2,TRBJ2-5,-
ASRSSQGGDTQY,12,TRBV7-9,TRBJ2-3,-
AWSAQGALYGYT,12,TRBV30,TRBJ1-2,-
ASSEGRAGPREQY,13,TRBV6-1,TRBJ2-7,few
ASSVAGTGGFYEQY,14,TRBV9,TRBJ2-7,-
ASSPGGGPGTDTQY,14,TRBV13,TRBJ2-3,-
ASSPSEEFGMD,11,TRBV7-9,TRBJ2-3,-
ATTRDKQY,8,TRBV2,TRBJ2-7,-
ASGHGGRSPLH,11,TRBV9,TRBJ1-6,-